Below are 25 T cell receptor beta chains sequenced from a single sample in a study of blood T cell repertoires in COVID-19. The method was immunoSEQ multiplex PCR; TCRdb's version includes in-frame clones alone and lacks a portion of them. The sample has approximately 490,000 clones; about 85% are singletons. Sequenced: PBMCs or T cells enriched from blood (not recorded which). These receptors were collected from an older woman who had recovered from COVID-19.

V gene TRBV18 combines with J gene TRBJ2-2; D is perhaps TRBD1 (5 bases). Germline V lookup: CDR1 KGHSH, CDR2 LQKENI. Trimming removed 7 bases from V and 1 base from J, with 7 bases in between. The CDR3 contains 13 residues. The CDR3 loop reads CASWQGNTGELFF. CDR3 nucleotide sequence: TGTGCCAGCTGGCAGGGGAACACCGGGGAGCTGTTTTTT.

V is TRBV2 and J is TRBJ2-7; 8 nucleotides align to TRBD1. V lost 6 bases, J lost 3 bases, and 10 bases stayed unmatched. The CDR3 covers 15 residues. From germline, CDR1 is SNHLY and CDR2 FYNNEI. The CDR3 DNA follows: TGTGCCAGCAGACCGAGACAGGGGCCCCTCTACGAGCAGTACTTC. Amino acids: CASRPRQGPLYEQYF.

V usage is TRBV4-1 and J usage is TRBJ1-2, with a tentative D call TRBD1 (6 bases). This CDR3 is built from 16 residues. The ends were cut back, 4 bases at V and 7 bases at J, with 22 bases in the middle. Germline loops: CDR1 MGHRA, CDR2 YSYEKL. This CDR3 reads CASSRTTGRGWGGYTF. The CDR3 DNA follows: TGCGCCAGCAGCCGGACAACAGGGAGGGGATGGGGTGGCTACACCTTC.

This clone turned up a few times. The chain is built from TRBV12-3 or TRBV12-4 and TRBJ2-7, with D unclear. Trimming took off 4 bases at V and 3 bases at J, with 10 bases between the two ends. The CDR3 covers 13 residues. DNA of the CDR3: TGTGCCAGCAGTTATCGGTTCGACTACGAGCAGTACGTC. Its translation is CASSYRFDYEQYV.

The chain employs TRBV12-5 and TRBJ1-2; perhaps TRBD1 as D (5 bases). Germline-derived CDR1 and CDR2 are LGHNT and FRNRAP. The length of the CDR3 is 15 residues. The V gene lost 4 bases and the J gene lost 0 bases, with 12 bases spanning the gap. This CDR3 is CASGYTTASNYGYTF. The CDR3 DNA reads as TGTGCTAGTGGTTATACGACAGCCTCTAACTATGGCTACACCTTC.

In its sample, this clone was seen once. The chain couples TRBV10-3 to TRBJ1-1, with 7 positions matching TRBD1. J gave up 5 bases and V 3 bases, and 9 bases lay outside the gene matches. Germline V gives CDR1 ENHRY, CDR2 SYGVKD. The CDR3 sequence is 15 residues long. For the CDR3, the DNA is TGTGCCATCAGTGACCTTCGACAGGGAGGTACTGAAGCTTTCTTT. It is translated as CAISDLRQGGTEAFF.

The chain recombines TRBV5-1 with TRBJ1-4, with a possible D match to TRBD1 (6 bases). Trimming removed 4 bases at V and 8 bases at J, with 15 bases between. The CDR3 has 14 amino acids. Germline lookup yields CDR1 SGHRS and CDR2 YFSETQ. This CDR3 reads CASSAYGGGEKLFF. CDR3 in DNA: TGCGCCAGCAGCGCGTACGGGGGGGGCGAAAAACTGTTTTTT.

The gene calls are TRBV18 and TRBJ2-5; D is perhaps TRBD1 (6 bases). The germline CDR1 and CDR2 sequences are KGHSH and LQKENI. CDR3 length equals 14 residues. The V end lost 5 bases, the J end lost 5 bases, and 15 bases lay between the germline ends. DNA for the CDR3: TGTGCCAGCTCAGGAATCAGGGGATCCGAGACCCAGTACTTC. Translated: CASSGIRGSETQYF.

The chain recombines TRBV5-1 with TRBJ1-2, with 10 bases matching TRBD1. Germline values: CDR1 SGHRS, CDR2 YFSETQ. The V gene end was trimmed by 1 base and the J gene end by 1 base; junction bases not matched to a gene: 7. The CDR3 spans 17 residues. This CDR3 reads CASSLMTGGQINYGYTF. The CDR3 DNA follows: TGCGCCAGCAGCTTGATGACAGGGGGCCAAATTAACTATGGCTACACCTTC.

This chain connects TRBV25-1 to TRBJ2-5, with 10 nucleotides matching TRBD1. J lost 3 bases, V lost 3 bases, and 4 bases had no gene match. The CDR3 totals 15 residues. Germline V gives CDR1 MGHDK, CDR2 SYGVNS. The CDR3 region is CASSDLDRGEETQYF. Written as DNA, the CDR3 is TGTGCCAGCAGTGACCTGGACAGGGGGGAAGAGACCCAGTACTTC.

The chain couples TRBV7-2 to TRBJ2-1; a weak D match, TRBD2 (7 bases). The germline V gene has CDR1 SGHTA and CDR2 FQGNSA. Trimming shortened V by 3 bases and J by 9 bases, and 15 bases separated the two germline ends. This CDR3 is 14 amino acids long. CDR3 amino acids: CASSFRGGAIEQFF. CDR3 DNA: TGTGCCAGCAGCTTCCGTGGGGGGGCGATTGAGCAGTTCTTC.

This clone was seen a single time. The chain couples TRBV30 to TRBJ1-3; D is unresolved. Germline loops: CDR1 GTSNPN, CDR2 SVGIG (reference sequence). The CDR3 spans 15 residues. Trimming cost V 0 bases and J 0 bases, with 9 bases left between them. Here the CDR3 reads CAWSVAGNSGNTIYF. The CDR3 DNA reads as TGTGCCTGGAGTGTCGCCGGGAACTCTGGAAACACCATATATTTT.

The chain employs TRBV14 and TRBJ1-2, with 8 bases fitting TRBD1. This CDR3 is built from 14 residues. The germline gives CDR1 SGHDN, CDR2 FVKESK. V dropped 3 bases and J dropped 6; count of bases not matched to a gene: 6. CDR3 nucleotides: TGTGCCAGCAGCCATCCTGGACAGGGAAATGGCTACACCTTC. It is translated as CASSHPGQGNGYTF.

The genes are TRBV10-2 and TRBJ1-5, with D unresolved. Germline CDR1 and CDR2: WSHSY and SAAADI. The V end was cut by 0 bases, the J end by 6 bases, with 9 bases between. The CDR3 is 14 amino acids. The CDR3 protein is CASSESGSGQPQHF. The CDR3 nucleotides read TGCGCCAGCAGTGAGTCGGGGAGTGGTCAGCCCCAGCATTTT.

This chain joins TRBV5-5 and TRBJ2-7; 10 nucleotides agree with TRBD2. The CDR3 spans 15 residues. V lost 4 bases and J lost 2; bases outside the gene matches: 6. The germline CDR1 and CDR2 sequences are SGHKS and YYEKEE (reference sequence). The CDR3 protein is CASSGTSGAPYEQYV. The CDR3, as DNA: TGTGCCAGCAGCGGTACTAGCGGGGCTCCCTACGAGCAGTACGTC.

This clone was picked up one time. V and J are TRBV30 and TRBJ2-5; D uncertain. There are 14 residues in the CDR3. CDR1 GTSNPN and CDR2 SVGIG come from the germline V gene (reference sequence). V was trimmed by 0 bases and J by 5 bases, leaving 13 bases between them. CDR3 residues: CAWSVGPPLETQYF. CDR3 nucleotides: TGTGCCTGGAGTGTTGGGCCCCCTTTGGAGACCCAGTACTTC.

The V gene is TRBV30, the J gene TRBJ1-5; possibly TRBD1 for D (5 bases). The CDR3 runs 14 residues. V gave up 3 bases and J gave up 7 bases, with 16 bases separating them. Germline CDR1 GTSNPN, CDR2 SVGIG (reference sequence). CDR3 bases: TGTGCCTGGAGCGGTGTCCAGGGAGGCCAGCCCCAGCATTTT. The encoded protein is CAWSGVQGGQPQHF.

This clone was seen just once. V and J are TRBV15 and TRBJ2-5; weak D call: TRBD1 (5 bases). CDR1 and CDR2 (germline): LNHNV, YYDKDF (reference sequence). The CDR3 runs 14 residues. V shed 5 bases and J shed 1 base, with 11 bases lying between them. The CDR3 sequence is CATSGRQPQETQYF. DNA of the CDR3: TGTGCCACCAGCGGCCGACAGCCCCAAGAGACCCAGTACTTC.

In DNA form, the CDR3 reads TGTGCCAGCAGTGACCTCAGGACAGTAGGCATGACTAACTATGGCTACACCTTC. Its protein is CASSDLRTVGMTNYGYTF. The V call is TRBV2, the J call TRBJ1-2; the D gene is possibly TRBD1 (6 bases). V lost 3 bases, J lost 0 bases, and 20 bases lay in between. The CDR3 is made up of 18 amino acids. The germline gives CDR1 SNHLY, CDR2 FYNNEI.

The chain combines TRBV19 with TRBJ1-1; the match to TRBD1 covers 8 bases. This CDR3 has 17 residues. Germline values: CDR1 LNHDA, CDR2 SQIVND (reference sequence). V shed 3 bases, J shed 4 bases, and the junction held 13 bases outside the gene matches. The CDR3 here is CASSILQATRGRTEAFF. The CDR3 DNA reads TGTGCCAGTAGTATTTTGCAGGCGACCAGGGGGCGCACTGAAGCTTTCTTT. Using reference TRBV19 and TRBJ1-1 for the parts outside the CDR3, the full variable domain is DGGITQSPKYLFRKEGQNVTLSCEQNLNHDAMYWYRQDPGQGLRLIYYSQIVNDFQKGDIAEGYSVSREKKESFPLTVTSAQKNPTAFYLCASSILQATRGRTEAFFGQGTRLTVV.

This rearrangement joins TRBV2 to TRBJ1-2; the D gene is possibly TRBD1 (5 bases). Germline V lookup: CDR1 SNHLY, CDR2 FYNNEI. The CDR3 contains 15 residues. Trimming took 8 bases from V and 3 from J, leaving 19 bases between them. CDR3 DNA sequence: TGTGCCAGCGGACAAAGTGGCGGGGCCGACTATGGCTACACCTTC. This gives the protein CASGQSGGADYGYTF.

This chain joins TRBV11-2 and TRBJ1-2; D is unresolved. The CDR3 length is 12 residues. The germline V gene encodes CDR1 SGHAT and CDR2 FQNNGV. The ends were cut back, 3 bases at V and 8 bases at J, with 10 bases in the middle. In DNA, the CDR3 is TGTGCCAGCAGCTTGGGAGGGATCGGCTACACCTTC. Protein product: CASSLGGIGYTF.

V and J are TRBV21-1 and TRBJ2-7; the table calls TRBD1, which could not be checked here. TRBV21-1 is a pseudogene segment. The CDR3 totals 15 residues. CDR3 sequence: CASSKAQVDSYEQYF. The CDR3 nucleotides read TGTGCCAGCAGCAAAGCACAGGTGGATTCCTACGAGCAGTACTTC.

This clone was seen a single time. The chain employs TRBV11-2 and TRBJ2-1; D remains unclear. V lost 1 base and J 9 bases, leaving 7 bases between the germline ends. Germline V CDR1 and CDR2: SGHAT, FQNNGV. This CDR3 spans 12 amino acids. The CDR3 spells CASSLVPGEQFF. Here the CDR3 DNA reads TGTGCCAGCAGCTTAGTACCCGGTGAGCAGTTCTTC.

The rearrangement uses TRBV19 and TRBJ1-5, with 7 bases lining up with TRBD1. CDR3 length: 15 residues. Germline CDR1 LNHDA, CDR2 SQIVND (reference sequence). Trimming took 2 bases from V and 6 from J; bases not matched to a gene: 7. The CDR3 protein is CASSIPTGDGQPQHF. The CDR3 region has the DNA TGTGCCAGTAGTATACCCACAGGGGACGGTCAGCCCCAGCATTTT. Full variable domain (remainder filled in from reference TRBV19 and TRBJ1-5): DGGITQSPKYLFRKEGQNVTLSCEQNLNHDAMYWYRQDPGQGLRLIYYSQIVNDFQKGDIAEGYSVSREKKESFPLTVTSAQKNPTAFYLCASSIPTGDGQPQHFGDGTRLSIL.